This TCR beta chain was retrieved from a study of T-cell memory formation after mild COVID-19. For the study at large: Largely donor-specific sequence clusters came from a couple of donors. Findings and caveats of the study: Contracting clones from day 15 to 85 had balanced CD4/CD8; later expanders favoured CD4+. Memory cells collected pre-infection included some clones that later responded, suggesting cross-reactive memory joined. CD4+ clones that contracted lay mainly in CM and EM; CD8+ ones lay in EMRA.

Note on this clonotype: As yet, its antigen is unknown.

In TCRdb, the 5' RACE reads were re-called with MiXCR into one record per CDR3 protein. The repertoire holds around 430,000 distinct CDR3 sequences, with approximately 16% as singletons. Looked up from germline, CDR1 is SGHRS and CDR2 is YFSETQ. The CDR3 has 16 amino acids. Trimming removed 4 bases from V and 5 bases from J, with 19 bases in between. The chain employs TRBV5-1 and TRBJ2-1; D is perhaps TRBD2 (7 bases). The specimen was PBMCs or a T cell subset sorted from them (not recorded which). This sequence was found in a man younger than 35 who had mild COVID-19 (a few samples of this study predate the infection). Cell type and time point are not known. The CDR3 DNA sequence: TGCGCCAGCAGCCCAATTTGGGGGGGGGGCAACAATGAGCAGTTCTTC. Translating it yields CASSPIWGGGNNEQFF.